A selection of T cell receptor beta chains follows, all from one sample in a study of T cell repertoires in cytomegalovirus infection. TCRdb reprocessed the reads via MiXCR and lists one record per CDR3 protein. The sample comprises 550,000 to 850,000 distinct CDR3 sequences, about 30% of which are singletons, and roughly 20% rests with the top ten. These receptors have no identified antigens. The sample here was cultured PBMCs, taken from culture after CMV antigen stimulation. The receptors shown here come from a human donor in good health (CMV status not recorded). Some clones in this sample may be carry-over from other donors' samples. The CDR3 runs from the conserved cysteine through the conserved F or W. D genes are given only for firm matches. Clone size is stated in some rows and not others, as once, few, many or a class when expanded.

CDR3aa: CASSPRGRGGEKLFF
CDR3nt: TGTGCCAGTAGCCCCCGGGGACGAGGGGGTGAAAAACTGTTTTTT
abundance: .
v_gene: TRBV19
j_gene: TRBJ1-4
d_gene: .

CDR3aa: CASSPRLALGTDTQYF
CDR3nt: TGTGCCAGCAGCCCGCGACTAGCGTTGGGCACAGATACGCAGTATTTT
abundance: many
v_gene: TRBV7-8
j_gene: TRBJ2-3
d_gene: TRBD2

CDR3aa: CATSRQRGLTYNEQFF
CDR3nt: TGTGCCACCAGCAGGCAGAGAGGCTTGACCTACAATGAGCAGTTCTTC
abundance: .
v_gene: TRBV15
j_gene: TRBJ2-1
d_gene: .

CDR3aa: CASRPTGTDTQYF
CDR3nt: TGTGCCAGCAGACCCACAGGTACAGATACGCAGTATTTT
abundance: few
v_gene: TRBV7-9
j_gene: TRBJ2-3
d_gene: .

CDR3aa: CASSPSETSGGSYEQYF
CDR3nt: TGTGCCAGCAGTCCCTCAGAAACTAGCGGGGGATCCTACGAGCAGTACTTC
abundance: .
v_gene: TRBV12-3/TRBV12-4
j_gene: TRBJ2-7
d_gene: TRBD2

CDR3aa: CASNTGGPISYNEQFF
CDR3nt: TGTGCCAGCAACACGGGGGGCCCAATCTCCTACAATGAGCAGTTCTTC
abundance: many
v_gene: TRBV6-1
j_gene: TRBJ2-1
d_gene: .

CDR3aa: CASSQVAGGSYEQYF
CDR3nt: TGTGCCAGCAGCCAAGTCGCGGGAGGTTCCTACGAGCAGTACTTC
abundance: many
v_gene: TRBV7-2
j_gene: TRBJ2-7
d_gene: TRBD2

CDR3aa: CASSLSTGPDYEQYF
CDR3nt: TGTGCCAGTAGTCTTTCGACGGGCCCTGATTACGAGCAGTACTTC
abundance: few
v_gene: TRBV19
j_gene: TRBJ2-7
d_gene: .

CDR3aa: CASSLTGIRDEQFF
CDR3nt: TGTGCCAGCAGCTTGACAGGGATCAGGGATGAGCAGTTCTTC
abundance: .
v_gene: TRBV7-8
j_gene: TRBJ2-1
d_gene: TRBD1

CDR3aa: CASSPTGTDQPQHF
CDR3nt: TGTGCCAGTAGTCCCACAGGGACGGATCAGCCCCAGCATTTT
abundance: few
v_gene: TRBV19
j_gene: TRBJ1-5
d_gene: .

CDR3aa: CASRETGTGFAGYTF
CDR3nt: TGTGCCAGCAGGGAAACCGGGACAGGGTTCGCTGGCTACACCTTC
abundance: .
v_gene: TRBV6-5
j_gene: TRBJ1-2
d_gene: TRBD1

CDR3aa: CSASGAGIGIQYF
CDR3nt: TGCAGTGCTAGTGGGGCTGGTATCGGCATTCAGTACTTC
abundance: few
v_gene: TRBV20-1
j_gene: TRBJ2-4
d_gene: .

CDR3aa: CASSQDLTGDYEQYF
CDR3nt: TGCGCCAGCAGCCAAGATCTTACGGGCGACTACGAGCAGTACTTC
abundance: .
v_gene: TRBV4-3
j_gene: TRBJ2-7
d_gene: .

CDR3aa: CASRPKPGQGAVTGELFF
CDR3nt: TGTGCCAGCAGACCGAAACCGGGACAGGGGGCGGTAACCGGGGAGCTGTTTTTT
abundance: few
v_gene: TRBV12-3/TRBV12-4
j_gene: TRBJ2-2
d_gene: TRBD1

CDR3aa: CASSPWGGNNEQFF
CDR3nt: TGTGCCAGCAGCCCTTGGGGGGGAAACAATGAGCAGTTCTTC
abundance: .
v_gene: TRBV5-4
j_gene: TRBJ2-1
d_gene: TRBD2

CDR3aa: CASSSTLRGEQYF
CDR3nt: TGTGCCAGCAGTTCAACCCTAAGGGGCGAGCAGTACTTC
abundance: .
v_gene: TRBV12-3/TRBV12-4
j_gene: TRBJ2-7
d_gene: .

CDR3aa: CASSAVTGAINYGYTF
CDR3nt: TGTGCCAGCAGCGCGGTCACCGGCGCGATTAACTATGGCTACACCTTC
abundance: .
v_gene: TRBV5-6
j_gene: TRBJ1-2
d_gene: .

CDR3aa: CASSYLGIRSEQYF
CDR3nt: TGTGCCAGCAGCTACTTGGGGATAAGGAGCGAGCAGTACTTC
abundance: few
v_gene: TRBV3-1
j_gene: TRBJ2-7
d_gene: .

CDR3aa: CASSQDIYYGYTF
CDR3nt: TGTGCCAGCAGCCAGGATATATACTATGGCTACACCTTC
abundance: .
v_gene: TRBV14
j_gene: TRBJ1-2
d_gene: .

CDR3aa: CASRAPPANTGELFF
CDR3nt: TGTGCCAGCAGGGCCCCCCCCGCGAACACCGGGGAGCTGTTTTTT
abundance: .
v_gene: TRBV12-3/TRBV12-4
j_gene: TRBJ2-2
d_gene: .

CDR3aa: CASAGLAGVEDTQYF
CDR3nt: TGCGCCAGCGCGGGGCTAGCGGGAGTGGAGGATACGCAGTATTTT
abundance: .
v_gene: TRBV10-2
j_gene: TRBJ2-3
d_gene: TRBD2

CDR3aa: CASSQERALRGGETQYF
CDR3nt: TGCGCCAGCAGCCAAGAACGAGCCCTCAGGGGCGGGGAGACCCAGTACTTC
abundance: .
v_gene: TRBV4-3
j_gene: TRBJ2-5
d_gene: .

CDR3aa: CASSLRGQGAYEQYF
CDR3nt: TGTGCCAGCAGCCTTCGGGGACAGGGGGCCTACGAGCAGTACTTC
abundance: few
v_gene: TRBV7-9
j_gene: TRBJ2-7
d_gene: TRBD1

CDR3aa: CASRQGRYEQYF
CDR3nt: TGTGCCAGCCGACAGGGTCGCTACGAGCAGTACTTC
abundance: .
v_gene: TRBV27
j_gene: TRBJ2-7
d_gene: TRBD1

CDR3aa: CASSQADTSTDTQYF
CDR3nt: TGTGCCAGCAGCCAAGCGGATACTAGCACAGATACGCAGTATTTT
abundance: .
v_gene: TRBV4-2
j_gene: TRBJ2-3
d_gene: .

CDR3aa: CASSPRGRGEKLFF
CDR3nt: TGTGCCAGTAGTCCGAGGGGGAGAGGCGAAAAACTGTTTTTT
abundance: few
v_gene: TRBV19
j_gene: TRBJ1-4
d_gene: .

CDR3aa: CASSDLGRGRTDTQYF
CDR3nt: TGCGCCAGCAGCGACCTAGGAAGGGGGAGGACAGATACGCAGTATTTT
abundance: .
v_gene: TRBV4-1
j_gene: TRBJ2-3
d_gene: .

CDR3aa: CASSPARSNSPLHF
CDR3nt: TGTGCCAGCAGCCCGGCACGGAGTAATTCACCCCTCCACTTT
abundance: .
v_gene: TRBV7-9
j_gene: TRBJ1-6
d_gene: .

CDR3aa: CASSDPRTSVSQPQHF
CDR3nt: TGTGCCAGCAGTGACCCTAGGACCTCCGTCAGTCAGCCCCAGCATTTT
abundance: .
v_gene: TRBV6-1
j_gene: TRBJ1-5
d_gene: .

CDR3aa: CASSLRTTGAYHEQYF
CDR3nt: TGTGCCAGCAGCTTACGTACGACAGGGGCTTACCACGAGCAGTACTTC
abundance: many
v_gene: TRBV7-2
j_gene: TRBJ2-7
d_gene: TRBD1

CDR3aa: CASSQAPRELFF
CDR3nt: TGCGCCAGCAGCCAAGCCCCCCGGGAGCTGTTTTTT
abundance: .
v_gene: TRBV4-3
j_gene: TRBJ2-2
d_gene: .

CDR3aa: CASRAHREMYTDTQYF
CDR3nt: TGTGCCAGCAGGGCTCACAGGGAAATGTATACAGATACGCAGTATTTT
abundance: few
v_gene: TRBV6-5
j_gene: TRBJ2-3
d_gene: .

CDR3aa: CASSYSSGAPYEQYF
CDR3nt: TGTGCCAGCAGTTATTCTTCGGGGGCCCCTTACGAGCAGTACTTC
abundance: few
v_gene: TRBV7-6
j_gene: TRBJ2-7
d_gene: .

CDR3aa: CASSFLDGDIQYF
CDR3nt: TGTGCCAGCAGTTTCTTAGATGGGGACATTCAGTACTTC
abundance: .
v_gene: TRBV27
j_gene: TRBJ2-4
d_gene: .

CDR3aa: CASRSPGNSNQPQHF
CDR3nt: TGTGCCAGTAGGTCACCTGGGAATAGCAATCAGCCCCAGCATTTT
abundance: few
v_gene: TRBV19
j_gene: TRBJ1-5
d_gene: .

CDR3aa: CASSETPAGSGGFVNTEAFF
CDR3nt: TGTGCCAGCAGTGAAACCCCGGCGGGCTCTGGAGGTTTCGTGAACACTGAAGCTTTCTTT
abundance: once
v_gene: TRBV2
j_gene: TRBJ1-1
d_gene: .

CDR3aa: CSLGQGGNEAFF
CDR3nt: TGCAGTTTGGGACAGGGGGGAAATGAAGCTTTCTTT
abundance: .
v_gene: TRBV20-1
j_gene: TRBJ1-1
d_gene: TRBD1